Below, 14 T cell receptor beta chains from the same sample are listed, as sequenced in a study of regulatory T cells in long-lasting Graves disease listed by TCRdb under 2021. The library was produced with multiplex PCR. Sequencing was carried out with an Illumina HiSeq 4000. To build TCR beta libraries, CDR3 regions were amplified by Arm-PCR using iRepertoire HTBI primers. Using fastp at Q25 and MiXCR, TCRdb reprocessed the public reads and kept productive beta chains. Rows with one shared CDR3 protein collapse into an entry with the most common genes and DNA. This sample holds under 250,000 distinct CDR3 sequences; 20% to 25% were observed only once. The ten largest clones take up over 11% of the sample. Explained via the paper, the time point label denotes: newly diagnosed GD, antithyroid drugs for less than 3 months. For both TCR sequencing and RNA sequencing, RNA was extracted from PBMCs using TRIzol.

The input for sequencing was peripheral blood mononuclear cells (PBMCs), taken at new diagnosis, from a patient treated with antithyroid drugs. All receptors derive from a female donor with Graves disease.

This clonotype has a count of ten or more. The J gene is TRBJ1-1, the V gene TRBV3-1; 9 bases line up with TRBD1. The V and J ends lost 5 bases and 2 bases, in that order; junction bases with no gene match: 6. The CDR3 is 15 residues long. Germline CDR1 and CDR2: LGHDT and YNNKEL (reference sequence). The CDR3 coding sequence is TGTGCCAGCAGCTGGGACAGGGCGAAAAACACTGAAGCTTTCTTT. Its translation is CASSWDRAKNTEAFF.

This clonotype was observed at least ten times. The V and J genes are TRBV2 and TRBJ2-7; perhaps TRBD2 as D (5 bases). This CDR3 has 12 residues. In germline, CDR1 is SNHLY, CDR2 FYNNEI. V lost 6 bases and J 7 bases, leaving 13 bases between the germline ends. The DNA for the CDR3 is TGTGCCAGCAGGGACTTAGGGTGGGAGCAGTACTTC. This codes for CASRDLGWEQYF.

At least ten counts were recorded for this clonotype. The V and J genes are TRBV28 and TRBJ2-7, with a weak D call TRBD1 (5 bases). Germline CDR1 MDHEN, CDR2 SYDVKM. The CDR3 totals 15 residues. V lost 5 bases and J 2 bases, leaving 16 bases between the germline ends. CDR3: CASSPPIQATYEQYF. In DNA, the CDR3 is TGTGCCAGCAGTCCTCCTATACAGGCAACCTACGAGCAGTACTTC.

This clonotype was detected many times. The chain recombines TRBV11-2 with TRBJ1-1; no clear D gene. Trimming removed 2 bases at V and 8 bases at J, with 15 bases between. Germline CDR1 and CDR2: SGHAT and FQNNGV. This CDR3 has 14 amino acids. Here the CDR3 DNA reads TGTGCCAGCAGCTTAACCTCGTACGGAGGAGAAGCTTTCTTT. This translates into CASSLTSYGGEAFF. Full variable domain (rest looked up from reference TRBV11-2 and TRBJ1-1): EAGVAQSPRYKIIEKRQSVAFWCNPISGHATLYWYQQILGQGPKLLIQFQNNGVVDDSQLPKDRFSAERLKGVDSTLKIQPAKLEDSAVYLCASSLTSYGGEAFFGQGTRLTVV.

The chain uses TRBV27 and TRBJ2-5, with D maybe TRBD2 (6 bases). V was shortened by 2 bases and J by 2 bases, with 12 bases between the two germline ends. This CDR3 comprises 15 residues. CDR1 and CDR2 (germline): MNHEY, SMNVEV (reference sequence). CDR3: CASSLGGTRQETQYF. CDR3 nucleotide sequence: TGTGCCAGCAGTTTAGGAGGGACCAGACAAGAGACCCAGTACTTC.

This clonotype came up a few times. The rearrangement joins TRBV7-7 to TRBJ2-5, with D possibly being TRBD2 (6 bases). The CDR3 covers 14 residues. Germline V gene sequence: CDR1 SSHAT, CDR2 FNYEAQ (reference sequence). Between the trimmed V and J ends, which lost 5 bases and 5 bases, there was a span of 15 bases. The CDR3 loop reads CASSLKGLLETQYF. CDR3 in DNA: TGTGCCAGCAGCCTCAAGGGACTCCTGGAGACCCAGTACTTC. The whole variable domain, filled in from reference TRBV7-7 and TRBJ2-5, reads GAGVSQSPRYKVTKRGQDVTLRCDPISSHATLYWYQQALGQGPEFLTYFNYEAQPDKSGLPSDRFSAERPEGSISTLTIQRTEQRDSAMYRCASSLKGLLETQYFGPGTRLLVL.

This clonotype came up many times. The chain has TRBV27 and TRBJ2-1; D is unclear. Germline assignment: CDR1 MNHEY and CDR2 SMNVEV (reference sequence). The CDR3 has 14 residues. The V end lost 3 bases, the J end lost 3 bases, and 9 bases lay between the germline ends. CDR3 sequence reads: CASSFTDHYNEQFF. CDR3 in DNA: TGTGCCAGCAGTTTCACGGACCACTACAATGAGCAGTTCTTC.

The CDR3 region has the DNA TGTGCCACCCAGTTACCAGGGAACTATGGCTACACCTTC. Protein sequence: CATQLPGNYGYTF. V is TRBV6-5 and J is TRBJ1-2; possibly TRBD1 for D (5 bases). V was clipped by 10 bases and J by 2 bases, with 14 bases between them. The CDR3 totals 13 residues. The germline gives CDR1 MNHEY, CDR2 SVGAGI.

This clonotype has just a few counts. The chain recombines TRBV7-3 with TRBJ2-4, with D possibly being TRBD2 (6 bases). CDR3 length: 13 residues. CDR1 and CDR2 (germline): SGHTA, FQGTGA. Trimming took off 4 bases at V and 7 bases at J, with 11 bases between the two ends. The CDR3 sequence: CASSSGLGNIQYF. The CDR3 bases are TGTGCCAGCAGCTCGGGACTCGGGAACATTCAGTACTTC.

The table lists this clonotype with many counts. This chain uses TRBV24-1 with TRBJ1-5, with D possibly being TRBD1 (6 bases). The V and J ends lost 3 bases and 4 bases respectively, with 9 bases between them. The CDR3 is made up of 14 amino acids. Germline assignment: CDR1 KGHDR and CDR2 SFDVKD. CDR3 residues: CATSDGGGNQPQHF. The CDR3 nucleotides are TGTGCCACCAGTGATGGAGGGGGTAATCAGCCCCAGCATTTT.

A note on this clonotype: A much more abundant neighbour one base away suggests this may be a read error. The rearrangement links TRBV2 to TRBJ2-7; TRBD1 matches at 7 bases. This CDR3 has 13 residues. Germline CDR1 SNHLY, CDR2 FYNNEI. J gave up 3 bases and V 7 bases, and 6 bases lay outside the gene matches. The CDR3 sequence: CASNKPGGYEQYF. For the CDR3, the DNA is TGTGCCAGCAATAAACCAGGGGGCTACGAGCAGTACTTC.

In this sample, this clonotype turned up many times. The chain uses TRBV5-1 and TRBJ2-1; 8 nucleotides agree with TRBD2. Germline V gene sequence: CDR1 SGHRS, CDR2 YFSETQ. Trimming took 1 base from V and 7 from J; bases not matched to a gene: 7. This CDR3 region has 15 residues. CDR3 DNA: TGCGCCAGCAGCTTGCTCATAGCGGGGTCTAATGAGCAGTTCTTC. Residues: CASSLLIAGSNEQFF.

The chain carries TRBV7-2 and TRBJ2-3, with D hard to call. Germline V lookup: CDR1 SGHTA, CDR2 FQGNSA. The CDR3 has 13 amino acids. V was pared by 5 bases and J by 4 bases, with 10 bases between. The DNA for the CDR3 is TGTGCCAGCAGCCCAGTGGCGTCAGATACGCAGTATTTT. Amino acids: CASSPVASDTQYF.

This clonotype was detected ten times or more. For the CDR3, the DNA is TGCAGCGTTGGCGCCCCGAATCAGCCCCAGCATTTT. Its protein product is CSVGAPNQPQHF. The chain is built from TRBV29-1 and TRBJ1-5; the D is unclear. Trimming shortened V by 4 bases and J by 4 bases, and 8 bases separated the two germline ends. The CDR3 extends over 12 amino acids. CDR1 and CDR2 (germline): SQVTM, ANQGSEA.